The 27 T cell receptor beta chains listed next were all sequenced from one sample in a study of blood T cell repertoires in COVID-19 (dated by TCRdb to the early 2020s). The library was prepared using the immunoSEQ multiplex PCR assay. The table comes from immuneACCESS by way of TCRdb, which keeps in-frame sequences with V and J called. Part of the clones is missing from these tables; in studies checked, under half for an unresolved V gene and the rest for unknown reasons. The sample data list around 30,000 clones, and around 83% of these were observed just once. The top ten clonotypes cover approximately 7% of the sample. Material: peripheral blood. Source of these receptors: a human donor in a cohort sampled during active COVID-19.

This chain uses TRBV27 with TRBJ2-7; 8 bases line up with TRBD2. Germline CDR1 is MNHEY and CDR2 is SMNVEV (reference sequence). Unmatched junction bases numbered 6, after V lost 5 bases and J lost 3 bases. The CDR3 extends over 14 amino acids. This CDR3 reads CASSLSGGNYEQYF. CDR3 bases: TGTGCCAGCAGTCTCAGCGGGGGCAACTACGAGCAGTACTTC.

The chain links TRBV4-2 to TRBJ2-1; possibly TRBD2 for D (6 bases). Looked up from germline, CDR1 is LGHNA and CDR2 is YNFKEQ. The length of the CDR3 is 18 residues. V dropped 1 base and J dropped 1 base, with 17 bases sitting between them. In DNA form, the CDR3 reads TGTGCCAGCAGCCAAGGCCGGGACTCCCAGGGATCCTACAATGAGCAGTTCTTC. This translates into CASSQGRDSQGSYNEQFF.

V and J are TRBV30 and TRBJ1-1; D is unclear. V was pared by 1 base and J by 1 base, with 7 bases between. The CDR3 covers 13 residues. The germline V gene encodes CDR1 GTSNPN and CDR2 SVGIG (reference sequence). The CDR3 DNA reads TGTGCCTGGAGTGAGGACTGGAACACTGAAGCTTTCTTT. Protein product: CAWSEDWNTEAFF.

The chain joins TRBV19 to TRBJ2-3; D remains ambiguous. Germline values: CDR1 LNHDA, CDR2 SQIVND (reference sequence). Trimming removed 1 base from V and 4 bases from J, with 6 bases in between. The CDR3 is 13 residues long. CDR3 amino acids: CASSIGLADTQYF. The CDR3 coding sequence is TGTGCCAGTAGTATAGGGCTGGCAGATACGCAGTATTTT.

This sequence joins TRBV7-9 and TRBJ2-7; 12 nucleotides align to TRBD1. V was pared by 0 bases and J by 7 bases, with 4 bases of the junction left unmatched. Germline-derived CDR1 and CDR2 are SEHNR and FQNEAQ (reference sequence). CDR3 size: 15 residues. The chain's CDR3 is CASSLAGQGAGEQYF. CDR3 sequence (DNA): TGTGCCAGCAGCTTAGCGGGACAGGGGGCGGGTGAGCAGTACTTC.

The genes are TRBV4-1 and TRBJ1-4; D ambiguous. Germline-derived CDR1 and CDR2 are MGHRA and YSYEKL. V was clipped by 0 bases and J by 8 bases, with 13 bases between them. CDR3 length: 15 amino acids. CDR3 residues: CASSQDPGYDEKLFF. CDR3 bases: TGCGCCAGCAGCCAAGATCCGGGGTACGACGAAAAACTGTTTTTT.

The chain links TRBV2 to TRBJ2-3; D is perhaps TRBD2 (6 bases). This CDR3 region has 15 residues. Trimming took off 7 bases at V and 2 bases at J, with 16 bases between the two ends. Looked up from germline, CDR1 is SNHLY and CDR2 is FYNNEI. The CDR3 protein is CASTLEEGYTDTQYF. The DNA of the CDR3 is TGTGCCAGCACTCTAGAGGAGGGATACACAGATACGCAGTATTTT.

The V gene is TRBV6-5, the J gene TRBJ2-2; possible D gene TRBD2, 6 bases. CDR3 length equals 14 residues. Germline CDR1 reads MNHEY; CDR2 reads SVGAGI. Trimming stripped 6 bases from V and 5 bases from J, with 13 bases between. This CDR3 reads CASRSYGGTGELFF. The CDR3 coding sequence is TGTGCCAGCAGATCCTACGGGGGAACCGGGGAGCTGTTTTTT.

The chain carries TRBV7-2 and TRBJ1-1, with TRBD1 matching over 9 bases. The junction had 4 bases not matched to a gene; V was cut back by 5 bases and J by 6 bases. The CDR3 is 13 amino acids. The germline gives CDR1 SGHTA, CDR2 FQGNSA. This CDR3 is CASSIQGAAEAFF. The CDR3, as DNA: TGTGCCAGCAGCATACAGGGGGCGGCTGAAGCTTTCTTT.

The chain combines TRBV29-1 with TRBJ2-3; 8 bases are a match to TRBD2. V trimming: 5 bases; J trimming: 3 bases; junction bases outside the gene matches: 7. CDR3 length equals 14 residues. The V gene's germline CDR1 is SQVTM and CDR2 ANQGSEA. The CDR3 nucleotides are TGCAGCGTTTTGGCGGGGGGTGGGACAGATACGCAGTATTTT. Its protein is CSVLAGGGTDTQYF.

The gene calls are TRBV7-9 and TRBJ1-3; no clear D gene. The CDR3 is made up of 12 amino acids. The V gene lost 8 bases and the J gene lost 7 bases, with 12 bases spanning the gap. The germline V gene encodes CDR1 SEHNR and CDR2 FQNEAQ (reference sequence). The CDR3 spells CASGPLRNTIYF. The CDR3 nucleotides read TGTGCCAGCGGCCCCCTTCGTAACACCATATATTTT.

This chain links TRBV7-3 with TRBJ2-1; TRBD1 matches 8 bases. CDR3 size: 15 residues. J was trimmed by 0 bases and V by 3 bases; bases with no gene match: 1. Per germline, CDR1 SGHTA and CDR2 FQGTGA. This chain's CDR3 is CASSFGQGSYNEQFF. In DNA, the CDR3 is TGTGCCAGCAGCTTCGGACAGGGCTCCTACAATGAGCAGTTCTTC.

The gene calls are TRBV27 and TRBJ1-1, with TRBD1 identical over 7 bases. The trim removed 6 bases at V and 7 bases at J, leaving 2 bases unmatched. Germline V gene sequence: CDR1 MNHEY, CDR2 SMNVEV (reference sequence). The CDR3 is made up of 11 amino acids. CDR3 nucleotide sequence: TGTGCCAGCAGCAGACAGGGTGAAGCTTTCTTT. Protein sequence: CASSRQGEAFF.

V gene TRBV18 combines with J gene TRBJ2-3, with D possibly being TRBD2 (5 bases). The V end lost 7 bases, the J end lost 6 bases, and 20 bases lay between the germline ends. The CDR3 consists of 15 residues. Germline CDR1 KGHSH, CDR2 LQKENI. The CDR3 protein is CASLPLAIGGDTQYF. In nucleotides, the CDR3 is TGTGCCAGCTTGCCCTTAGCGATCGGCGGCGATACGCAGTATTTT.

The chain employs TRBV10-3 and TRBJ2-5, with 8 positions matching TRBD2. Germline V gene lookup returns CDR1 ENHRY and CDR2 SYGVKD. The CDR3 is 15 residues long. V lost 5 bases, J lost 5 bases, and 10 bases stayed unmatched. The CDR3 nucleotides are TGTGCCATCAGTTCCACGGGGGGGCAGAGGGAGACCCAGTACTTC. It yields the protein CAISSTGGQRETQYF.

Relative to its sample, this clone is medium-sized. The chain has TRBV27 and TRBJ2-2; 10 bases align to TRBD1. The V gene's germline CDR1 is MNHEY and CDR2 SMNVEV (reference sequence). CDR3 size: 15 residues. J was trimmed by 4 bases and V by 4 bases; bases with no gene match: 3. In DNA, the CDR3 is TGTGCCAGCAGTTGGACAGGGGGTAGCACCGGGGAGCTGTTTTTT. Translated: CASSWTGGSTGELFF.

The rearrangement joins TRBV28 to TRBJ2-1; D is uncertain. Trimming cost V 4 bases and J 12 bases, with 22 bases left between them. Germline assignment: CDR1 MDHEN and CDR2 SYDVKM. The CDR3 spans 15 residues. CDR3 residues: CASSSERNLTPGQFF. The CDR3 DNA reads as TGTGCCAGCAGTTCAGAGCGAAACCTTACCCCGGGGCAGTTCTTC. Together with reference TRBV28 and TRBJ2-1, the CDR3 gives the full variable domain: DVKVTQSSRYLVKRTGEKVFLECVQDMDHENMFWYRQDPGLGLRLIYFSYDVKMKEKGDIPEGYSVSREKKERFSLILESASTNQTSMYLCASSSERNLTPGQFFGPGTRLTVL.

The genes are TRBV9 and TRBJ1-2; 7 bases agree with TRBD1. This CDR3 comprises 14 residues. V was pared by 4 bases and J by 7 bases, with 10 bases of the junction left unmatched. From germline, CDR1 is SGDLS and CDR2 YYNGEE. The CDR3 DNA reads TGTGCCAGCAGCTTTGGGACAGTGACAATTGGCTACACCTTC. Amino acids: CASSFGTVTIGYTF.

In its sample, this clone was seen once. The DNA for the CDR3 is TGTGCCAGCAGCTTAGGCCTCAGGCAGCCCCAGCATTTT. Amino acids: CASSLGLRQPQHF. J is TRBJ1-5 and V is TRBV13; no reliable D call. The germline V gene encodes CDR1 PRHDT and CDR2 FYEKMQ (reference sequence). Trimming took 0 bases from V and 7 from J, leaving 7 bases between them. This CDR3 contains 13 residues.

The gene calls are TRBV24-1 and TRBJ1-5; the D is unclear. The ends were cut back, 9 bases at V and 0 bases at J, with 11 bases in the middle. CDR1 and CDR2 from the germline V gene are KGHDR and SFDVKD. The CDR3 is made up of 14 amino acids. CDR3 protein: CATAALHSNQPQHF. In nucleotides, the CDR3 is TGTGCCACCGCGGCCCTACATAGCAATCAGCCCCAGCATTTT.

V is TRBV9 and J is TRBJ1-4; D is ambiguous. V was trimmed by 0 bases and J by 4 bases, leaving 10 bases between them. Germline CDR1 reads SGDLS; CDR2 reads YYNGEE. The CDR3 runs 15 residues. CDR3 sequence reads: CASSVGGGFNEKLFF. CDR3 bases: TGTGCCAGCAGCGTAGGCGGTGGCTTTAATGAAAAACTGTTTTTT.

The CDR3 protein is CASSQDRGLAVQDEQFF. The CDR3 DNA follows: TGTGCCAGCAGCCAAGATCGGGGACTAGCGGTTCAGGATGAGCAGTTCTTC. The chain links TRBV14 to TRBJ2-1, with 11 bases lining up with TRBD2. Trimming cost V 0 bases and J 8 bases; bases outside gene matches: 9. CDR3 length: 17 amino acids. Germline V lookup: CDR1 SGHDN, CDR2 FVKESK.

The chain recombines TRBV19 with TRBJ1-2; D is uncertain. V lost 0 bases, J lost 0 bases, and 11 bases lay in between. This CDR3 has 16 residues. Germline CDR1 and CDR2: LNHDA and SQIVND (reference sequence). As DNA, the CDR3 is TGTGCCAGTAGTATAGATTGGGCATCGGCTAACTATGGCTACACCTTC. Its protein is CASSIDWASANYGYTF.

J is TRBJ1-2 and V is TRBV19, with D perhaps TRBD1 (5 bases). Looked up from germline, CDR1 is LNHDA and CDR2 is SQIVND (reference sequence). The CDR3 loop spans 13 amino acids. The ends were cut back, 5 bases at V and 3 bases at J, with 10 bases in the middle. CDR3 amino acids: CASSFKGHYGYTF. CDR3 nucleotides: TGTGCCAGTAGTTTCAAGGGGCACTATGGCTACACCTTC.

This chain uses TRBV6-5 with TRBJ2-1, with 10 bases matching TRBD1. There are 16 residues in the CDR3. Germline-derived CDR1 and CDR2 are MNHEY and SVGAGI. With 2 bases clipped from V and 1 base from J, the junction kept 2 bases outside the gene matches. The CDR3 region has the DNA TGTGCCAGCAGTTACCCGGGACAGGGGTCCTACAATGAGCAGTTCTTC. Protein product: CASSYPGQGSYNEQFF.

The chain carries TRBV5-8 and TRBJ1-5; D is perhaps TRBD1 (6 bases). This CDR3 region has 14 residues. Trimming left V 4 bases short and J 3 bases short, with 11 bases between. Germline CDR1 is SGHTS and CDR2 is YDEGEE. This chain's CDR3 is CASSQGQPNQPQHF. The CDR3 DNA follows: TGTGCCAGCAGCCAAGGACAGCCCAATCAGCCCCAGCATTTT.

The chain carries TRBV11-2 and TRBJ1-2; TRBD1 might be the D (6 bases). Germline-derived CDR1 and CDR2 are SGHAT and FQNNGV. This CDR3 has 15 amino acids. The V end was cut by 7 bases, the J end by 0 bases, with 15 bases between. The CDR3, as DNA: TGTGCCAGCACCCCGAGGGGGAAAGCTAACTATGGCTACACCTTC. This translates into CASTPRGKANYGYTF.